This T cell receptor beta chain was sequenced in a study of cytotoxic CD8 clonotypes in ibrutinib-treated CLL. Study as a whole: The patients comprised 11 relapsed/refractory and about 15 treatment-naive cases, some 18 IGHV unmutated. Results showed roughly 24 partial and 2 complete responses; following median 68 months, roughly 15 remained remitted, approximately 12 advanced.

Germline loops: CDR1 ENHRY, CDR2 SYGVKD. The CDR3 consists of 13 residues. The junction had 8 bases not matched to a gene; V was cut back by 10 bases and J by 5 bases. This clone occurred once. Sequenced by immunoSEQ multiplex PCR; TCRdb stores in-frame clones only, minus some. Of some 290,000 clones listed, roughly 80% are singletons. The sample in question was PBMCs, obtained before ibrutinib treatment. The chain combines TRBV10-3 with TRBJ1-5, with 7 bases fitting TRBD1. The source of this sequence is a human donor with chronic lymphocytic leukemia. The CDR3 loop is CATDRDGDQPQHF. CDR3 DNA: TGTGCCACCGACAGGGACGGAGATCAGCCCCAGCATTTT.